Each of the 30 T cell receptor beta chains below was sequenced from the same sample in a study of shared clonotypes between healthy human individuals. CD45RO-negative CD8 cells positively selected for CCR7 made up the naive population, which excluded terminally differentiated effector memory CD45RA+ cells. This table comes from immunoSEQ multiplex PCR, and its TCRdb copy is limited to in-frame clones, with some not included. This sample carries hundreds of thousands of clones, 85% to 95% of them seen once, and the ten largest clones take around 0.12%. Sequences were obtained from naive CD8+ T cells sorted from blood. These receptors all come from a woman aged 25-40 years in good health.

J is TRBJ2-1 and V is TRBV20-1; D is uncertain. V gave up 3 bases and J gave up 7 bases, with 7 bases separating them. This CDR3 has 11 residues. Germline V gene lookup returns CDR1 DFQATT and CDR2 SNEGSKA (reference sequence). The CDR3 loop reads CSASYMNEQFF. CDR3 sequence (DNA): TGCAGTGCTAGTTACATGAATGAGCAGTTCTTC.

V is TRBV6-6 and J is TRBJ2-7; the D gene is possibly TRBD1 (6 bases). Germline-derived CDR1 and CDR2 are MNHNY and SVGAGI (reference sequence). CDR3 length equals 16 residues. V lost 5 bases to trimming and J lost 4 bases, with 21 bases between them. In nucleotides, the CDR3 is TGTGCCAGCAGTACCTCGCGACAGGCCCCGACGTACGAGCAGTACTTC. It specifies CASSTSRQAPTYEQYF.

This chain links TRBV7-7 with TRBJ2-1; a possible D gene is TRBD2 (5 bases). CDR3 length equals 15 residues. Deletions cut 3 bases from V and 0 bases from J, with 9 bases between. CDR1 and CDR2 (germline): SSHAT, FNYEAQ (reference sequence). As DNA, the CDR3 is TGTGCCAGCAGCTTGGGGAGTTCCTCCTACAATGAGCAGTTCTTC. Translation: CASSLGSSSYNEQFF.

The chain links TRBV19 to TRBJ2-7; the match to TRBD2 covers 7 bases. CDR3 length: 15 residues. Germline V gene data show CDR1 as LNHDA and CDR2 as SQIVND (reference sequence). V shed 1 base and J 5 bases; nucleotides not matched to a gene: 8. CDR3 DNA: TGTGCCAGTAGTATAGCTCATGGGGGGGAACACGAGCAGTACTTC. This translates into CASSIAHGGEHEQYF.

This sequence joins TRBV5-6 and TRBJ2-7; no definite D call. The CDR3 runs 12 residues. Germline-derived CDR1 and CDR2 are SGHDT and YYEEEE. The V gene lost 3 bases and the J gene lost 3 bases, with 7 bases spanning the gap. The CDR3 is CASSSSGYEQYF. CDR3 coding DNA: TGTGCCAGCAGCTCGTCGGGCTACGAGCAGTACTTC.

The chain uses TRBV19 and TRBJ1-5; D uncertain. Trimming stripped 0 bases from V and 5 bases from J, with 17 bases between. This CDR3 comprises 17 residues. Germline CDR1 reads LNHDA; CDR2 reads SQIVND (reference sequence). The chain's CDR3 is CASSIDRRPPRDQPQHF. The CDR3 DNA reads TGTGCCAGTAGTATAGATAGGAGGCCCCCGCGGGATCAGCCCCAGCATTTT.

V gene TRBV9 combines with J gene TRBJ2-5; maybe TRBD2 (5 bases). TRBJ2-7 explains the end of the DNA better; the J call may be wrong. Germline assignment: CDR1 SGDLS and CDR2 YYNGEE. The CDR3 has 15 residues. CDR3 in DNA: TGTGCCAGCAGCCCCACGGCCGCGGGTTCCTACGAGCAGTACTTC. Protein sequence: CASSPTAAGSYEQYF.

A note on this clone: This CDR3 is also generated by other DNA sequences in the sample. The V and J genes are TRBV6-5 and TRBJ2-7, with 7 bases matching TRBD1. After removal of 6 bases from V and 1 base from J, the junction contained 6 bases not matched to a gene. This CDR3 comprises 14 residues. Germline V lookup: CDR1 MNHEY, CDR2 SVGAGI. CDR3 loop: CASSYTGESYEQYF. Written as DNA, the CDR3 is TGTGCCAGCAGCTACACAGGGGAGTCCTACGAGCAGTACTTC.

V usage is TRBV2 and J usage is TRBJ2-7; TRBD1 might be the D (6 bases). The CDR3 consists of 16 residues. V lost 2 bases to trimming and J lost 3 bases, with 17 bases between them. In germline, CDR1 is SNHLY, CDR2 FYNNEI. The CDR3 loop reads CASSETRAQGNYEQYF. CDR3 coding DNA: TGTGCCAGCAGTGAAACCCGGGCCCAGGGGAACTACGAGCAGTACTTC.

J is TRBJ1-5 and V is TRBV19; a weak D match, TRBD1 (6 bases). This CDR3 has 16 amino acids. Trimming removed 3 bases from V and 0 bases from J, with 12 bases in between. Per the germline V gene, CDR1 is LNHDA and CDR2 is SQIVND (reference sequence). CDR3 coding DNA: TGTGCCAGTAGTATGAGCAGGGGACTTAGCAATCAGCCCCAGCATTTT. Residues: CASSMSRGLSNQPQHF.

The chain carries TRBV11-2 and TRBJ2-1; D uncertain. The CDR3 covers 16 residues. Trimming cost V 4 bases and J 3 bases, with 16 bases left between them. Germline V gene sequence: CDR1 SGHAT, CDR2 FQNNGV. The CDR3 DNA follows: TGTGCCAGCAGCTCCAACCCCGATACCCGCTACAATGAGCAGTTCTTC. Translating gives CASSSNPDTRYNEQFF.

The rearrangement links TRBV6-5 to TRBJ2-7; D might be TRBD2 (6 bases). The V gene lost 3 bases and the J gene lost 7 bases, with 13 bases spanning the gap. This CDR3 has 13 residues. CDR1 and CDR2 from the germline V gene are MNHEY and SVGAGI. The CDR3: CASSYTGVREQYF. The CDR3 DNA is TGTGCCAGCAGTTATACGGGAGTTAGGGAGCAGTACTTC.

About this clone: Different DNA sequences within this sample yield the same CDR3. The rearrangement joins TRBV27 to TRBJ1-5, with a possible D match to TRBD1 (5 bases). The V and J ends lost 11 bases and 4 bases respectively, with 12 bases between them. CDR3 length equals 12 residues. Per germline, CDR1 MNHEY and CDR2 SMNVEV (reference sequence). The chain's CDR3 is CASRGGNQPQHF. CDR3 in DNA: TGTGCCTCTCGCGGGGGAAATCAGCCCCAGCATTTT.

The rearrangement uses TRBV15 and TRBJ2-7, with D tentatively TRBD2 (5 bases). Germline CDR1 is LNHNV and CDR2 is YYDKDF (reference sequence). Trimming took off 6 bases at V and 2 bases at J, with 14 bases between the two ends. The CDR3 consists of 14 residues. The CDR3 loop reads CATRDSETTYEQYF. CDR3 sequence (DNA): TGTGCCACCAGGGATAGCGAGACCACCTACGAGCAGTACTTC.

V is TRBV25-1 and J is TRBJ2-5, with 7 bases lining up with TRBD1. V trimming: 2 bases; J trimming: 5 bases; junction bases outside the gene matches: 11. The CDR3 runs 16 residues. CDR1 is MGHDK, CDR2 SYGVNS, per germline. CDR3 coding DNA: TGTGCCAGCAGTGAAGGGCGCACAGGGGATCCTGAGACCCAGTACTTC. This encodes CASSEGRTGDPETQYF.

This clone has a single count. This chain connects TRBV7-9 to TRBJ2-1, with TRBD1 matching over 9 bases. V trimming: 5 bases; J trimming: 4 bases; junction bases outside the gene matches: 3. From germline, CDR1 is SEHNR and CDR2 FQNEAQ (reference sequence). This CDR3 has 14 residues. This CDR3 reads CASSTGGQYNEQFF. CDR3 DNA: TGTGCCAGCAGCACAGGGGGCCAGTACAATGAGCAGTTCTTC.

The J gene is TRBJ2-7, the V gene TRBV22-1; TRBD2, the table's D call, lacks a check against the DNA. TRBV22-1 is shown as a pseudogene. The CDR3 consists of 12 residues. The CDR3: CPGSESGDEQYF. The CDR3 nucleotides read TGTCCTGGGAGCGAGTCGGGGGACGAGCAGTACTTC.

The rearrangement joins TRBV6-6 to TRBJ1-5; 11 bases agree with TRBD1. From germline, CDR1 is MNHNY and CDR2 SVGAGI (reference sequence). J was trimmed by 5 bases and V by 3 bases; bases with no gene match: 6. CDR3 size: 16 residues. In nucleotides, the CDR3 is TGTGCCAGCAGTTATCGGGACAGGGGGAGAGATCAGCCCCAGCATTTT. This sequence encodes CASSYRDRGRDQPQHF.

V is TRBV7-6 and J is TRBJ1-1; D might be TRBD1 (6 bases). Germline V lookup: CDR1 SGHVS, CDR2 FNYEAQ. Trimming took off 5 bases at V and 4 bases at J, with 14 bases between the two ends. The CDR3 totals 14 residues. The CDR3: CASSRAPGVTEAFF. As DNA, the CDR3 is TGTGCCAGCAGCCGGGCCCCAGGGGTCACTGAAGCTTTCTTT.

This rearrangement joins TRBV27 to TRBJ2-7; TRBD1 is a possible D gene (5 bases). Trimming pared 3 bases from V and 6 bases from J, leaving 9 bases between. Per the germline V gene, CDR1 is MNHEY and CDR2 is SMNVEV (reference sequence). The CDR3 loop spans 12 amino acids. CDR3 nucleotide sequence: TGTGCCAGCAGTTTCAGGGCTGGCGAGCAGTACTTC. It is translated as CASSFRAGEQYF.

Comments on this clone: Distinct nucleotide sequences in the sample also encode this CDR3. The chain uses TRBV7-9 and TRBJ2-7, with unresolved D. The V end was cut by 5 bases, the J end by 2 bases, with 10 bases between. Germline V gives CDR1 SEHNR, CDR2 FQNEAQ (reference sequence). The CDR3 sequence is 13 residues long. Here the CDR3 reads CASSPGGTYEQYF. CDR3 sequence (DNA): TGTGCCAGCAGCCCCGGTGGGACCTACGAGCAGTACTTC.

CDR3 coding DNA: TGTGCCTGGGACCCGCAGGGAAGGGGTTCGCACGAGCAGTTCTTC. Residues: CAWDPQGRGSHEQFF. V usage is TRBV30 and J usage is TRBJ2-1, with D possibly TRBD1 on 5 matching bases. With 5 bases removed from V and 10 bases from J, the gap between germline ends came to 24 bases. This CDR3 comprises 15 residues. Germline CDR1 and CDR2: GTSNPN and SVGIG (reference sequence).

This chain links TRBV19 with TRBJ1-1, with 7 bases aligning to TRBD1. The germline V gene encodes CDR1 LNHDA and CDR2 SQIVND (reference sequence). CDR3 size: 13 residues. V lost 8 bases and J lost 5; bases outside the gene matches: 8. In nucleotides, the CDR3 is TGTGCCAGTTGCTTGACAGGGCAAACTGAAGCTTTCTTT. Encoded protein: CASCLTGQTEAFF. Drawing the rest from reference TRBV19 and TRBJ1-1, the complete variable domain is DGGITQSPKYLFRKEGQNVTLSCEQNLNHDAMYWYRQDPGQGLRLIYYSQIVNDFQKGDIAEGYSVSREKKESFPLTVTSAQKNPTAFYLCASCLTGQTEAFFGQGTRLTVV.

This chain connects TRBV19 to TRBJ2-7; TRBD1 matches at 11 bases. Germline V lookup: CDR1 LNHDA, CDR2 SQIVND (reference sequence). V lost 5 bases and J lost 0; bases outside the gene matches: 3. This CDR3 has 15 residues. CDR3 sequence (DNA): TGTGCCAGTAGTTTAGGGACAGGGGGCTCCTACGAGCAGTACTTC. It translates to CASSLGTGGSYEQYF.

This chain uses TRBV5-6 with TRBJ2-7, with a tentative D call TRBD2 (5 bases). The CDR3 extends over 14 amino acids. The germline V and J ends were trimmed by 1 base and 0 bases, with 8 bases remaining between them. Germline V CDR1 and CDR2: SGHDT, YYEEEE. DNA of the CDR3: TGTGCCAGCAGCTTGTTCGGGGACTCCTACGAGCAGTACTTC. Translated, it gives CASSLFGDSYEQYF.

J is TRBJ2-7 and V is TRBV5-4; 8 bases map to TRBD1. Germline V CDR1 and CDR2: SGHNT, YYREEE (reference sequence). CDR3 length: 15 amino acids. V trimming: 4 bases; J trimming: 5 bases; junction bases outside the gene matches: 11. The CDR3, as DNA: TGTGCCAGCAGCCAGCTCCCGGACAGGGCTCACGAGCAGTACTTC. Amino acid sequence: CASSQLPDRAHEQYF. Based on the CDR3 plus reference TRBV5-4 and TRBJ2-7, the full variable domain is ETGVTQSPTHLIKTRGQQVTLRCSSQSGHNTVSWYQQALGQGPQFIFQYYREEENGRGNFPPRFSGLQFPNYSSELNVNALELDDSALYLCASSQLPDRAHEQYFGPGTRLTVT.

As regards this clone: The same CDR3 also results from other DNA sequences found in this sample. The genes are TRBV4-1 and TRBJ2-1; D not certain. The V end was cut by 1 base, the J end by 0 bases, with 7 bases between. The germline gives CDR1 MGHRA, CDR2 YSYEKL. The CDR3 extends over 15 amino acids. CDR3 coding DNA: TGCGCCAGCAGCCAAGTCGCGAGCTCCTACAATGAGCAGTTCTTC. It is translated as CASSQVASSYNEQFF.

This chain uses TRBV4-1 with TRBJ2-7, with D perhaps matching TRBD2 (6 bases). The CDR3 covers 16 residues. The V gene's germline CDR1 is MGHRA and CDR2 YSYEKL. With 0 bases removed from V and 0 bases from J, the gap between germline ends came to 12 bases. Here the CDR3 DNA reads TGCGCCAGCAGCCAAGATGTGGAGGAGGGCTCCTACGAGCAGTACTTC. Amino acid sequence: CASSQDVEEGSYEQYF.

The gene calls are TRBV10-2 and TRBJ2-7, with D possibly matching TRBD1 (5 bases). V dropped 6 bases and J dropped 3 bases, with 12 bases sitting between them. Germline lookup yields CDR1 WSHSY and CDR2 SAAADI. This CDR3 contains 13 residues. The CDR3 DNA is TGCGCCAGCAGCCTGGACACGGGCTACGAGCAGTACTTC. It encodes CASSLDTGYEQYF.

The rearrangement joins TRBV7-9 to TRBJ2-1; the match to TRBD2 covers 8 bases. The V and J ends lost 2 bases and 2 bases, in that order; junction bases with no gene match: 14. The CDR3 is 19 amino acids. Germline loops: CDR1 SEHNR, CDR2 FQNEAQ (reference sequence). In DNA, the CDR3 is TGTGCCAGCAGCTTAATGAGCGAAATGGGCGGGAGGCCCTACAATGAGCAGTTCTTC. Translation: CASSLMSEMGGRPYNEQFF. Together with reference TRBV7-9 and TRBJ2-1, the CDR3 gives the full variable domain: DTGVSQNPRHKITKRGQNVTFRCDPISEHNRLYWYRQTLGQGPEFLTYFQNEAQLEKSRLLSDRFSAERPKGSFSTLEIQRTEQGDSAMYLCASSLMSEMGGRPYNEQFFGPGTRLTVL.